Included here is one TCR beta chain sequence, with context. Regarding time point: peripheral blood 6 weeks after treatment start. The CDR3 totals 12 residues. The germline V gene has CDR1 SGHAT and CDR2 FQNNGV. The ends were cut back, 7 bases at V and 0 bases at J, with 5 bases in the middle. This sample stems from a study of PD-L1 blockade in urothelial cancer. Only in-frame clones appear in the TCRdb table, and some are missing; sequencing was by immunoSEQ multiplex PCR. This repertoire shows about 76,000 clones, approximately 90% found once; its top ten account for about 0.91%. Source: PBMCs, taken around atezolizumab (anti-PD-L1) treatment. The chain joins TRBV11-2 to TRBJ2-3; no reliable D call. The sequence came from an elderly woman with urothelial cancer. The CDR3 DNA is TGTGCCAGCACCCCTAGCACAGATACGCAGTATTTT. Translating it yields CASTPSTDTQYF.